This TCR beta chain was captured by sequencing in a study of human T cells and chemical hapten exposure. Study as a whole: The use of 2% DPC on approximately 2 cm by approximately 2 cm of upper inner arm skin constituted sensitization.

The CDR3 spans 14 residues. V was shortened by 7 bases and J by 0 bases, with 10 bases between the two germline ends. As for time point: patch test 1, 2 weeks after DPC sensitization. The treatment was: therapeutic diphenylcyclopropenone sensitization with weekly scalp DPC. From whole blood left unfractionated, total RNA was extracted. TCRdb processed the RACE reads anew with MiXCR; each CDR3 protein has one entry. The sample has 370,000 or so distinct CDR3 sequences, 4.8% seen once; the top ten hold about 2.1%. The sample here was whole blood, taken in connection with sensitization to the hapten diphenylcyclopropenone (DPC). The rearrangement links TRBV12-3 or TRBV12-4 to TRBJ1-3; tentative D call: TRBD1 (6 bases). The clonotype comes from a woman aged 45-60 years with alopecia areata. Some clones in this sample may be carry-over from other donors' samples. The CDR3 loop is CASTVGASGNTIYF. CDR3 sequence (DNA): TGTGCCAGCACCGTGGGGGCCTCTGGAAACACCATATATTTT.